Sequencing of this T cell receptor (beta chain) was carried out in a study of shared T cell receptors in the human thymus (dated by TCRdb to the early 2020s). For the wider study: The study investigated the way shared, self-reactive T-cell receptor alpha chains are produced in the human thymus.

In its sample, this clone was seen once. The antigen this receptor binds is unknown. No qualities accompany the bases; no much larger clone lies one base away. Per the germline V gene, MDHEN is the CDR1 and SYDVKM is the CDR2. V loses 6 bases, J loses 4 bases, and the germline ends lie 6 bases apart. The CDR3 holds 11 amino acids from the cysteine to the phenylalanine. Solely the CDR3 DNA is kept, with 33 bases framed from the first base. The method behind the library was the immunoSEQ multiplex PCR assay. The immuneACCESS repertoire file appears here via TCRdb, limited to in-frame rearrangements. These files lack a portion of the clones; in checked studies, under half of the deficit traces to unresolved V genes, and the cause of the others is not known. Within this sample are hundreds of thousands of clones, with around 87% of them counted one time only. Of the sample, 0.009% to 0.0095% falls within the top ten clones.

Separately, the same data were catalogued under a study of human thymus T cells. That second report states: The donors were immunologically healthy infants in Finland who had open corrective cardiac surgery for congenital heart defects. Thymus tissue was obtained as surgical resects removed during corrective cardiac surgery. Both the thymic and the peripheral blood repertoires appeared to show biased V and J gene segment usage. Highly overlapping thymic TCR repertoires among unrelated individuals were reported in the related research. The study used fewer than ten infant thymus samples plus four related peripheral blood samples to characterize TCR alpha and beta repertoires. Donor ages ranging from about 6 to 244 days were recorded, and more than five male and two female infants were included in the cohort. Thymocytes were mechanically released from the tissue and were stored as pellets of roughly 9.5-30 million cells at -70 degrees C. A QIAsymphony instrument was used to extract genomic DNA from the frozen cell pellets. The immunoSEQ multiplex PCR assay was used to amplify the TCRB and TCRAD loci from a standardized amount of quality-controlled genomic DNA. The amplicons covered the V(D)J region and were long enough to include the CDR3 and to identify the V and J genes. The amplicons were sequenced on an Illumina platform via the commercial immunoSEQ service. Primer bias and sequencing errors were corrected as previously described, and TCRAD and TCRB were defined on the basis of the IMGT database. immunoSEQ Analyzer 3.0 and VDJTools were used for repertoire analysis, which covered basic statistics, V/J segment usage, diversity estimates, rarefaction and pairwise overlap. To estimate diversity, the Chao1, ChaoE, Efron-Thisted, Shannon and inverse Simpson indices were applied, and diversity was also estimated on datasets down-sampled to the smallest sample. For repertoire overlap, CDR3 nucleotide sequence, V gene and J gene had to match strictly, and clustering was done by Jaccard-based multidimensional scaling. On average, around 780,000 unique TCRB clonotypes were obtained from thymus samples, compared with approximately 84,000 from blood samples.

This sequence originates from a boy younger than two with a congenital heart defect. Donor details come from another sample of the same person, matched by shared clones. The chain joins TRBV28 to TRBJ1-1; confidence is insufficient to name the D gene. The sample was thymocytes. The CDR3 reads CASRSGTEAFF. The DNA reads as follows: TGTGCCAGCAGGTCGGGCACTGAAGCTTTCTTT.